These 30 T cell receptor beta chains were sequenced from one sample in a study of regulatory T cells in long-lasting Graves disease. Indicated time point: persistent/refractory GD, antithyroid drugs over 5 years with positive TRAb. PBMCs provided the RNA from which the TCR library was made. Both iRepertoire HTBI primers and Arm-PCR of CDR3 regions were used to build the TCR beta libraries. A single record per CDR3 protein comes from TCRdb applying MiXCR to the multiplex PCR reads. The repertoire holds 600,000 to 800,000 distinct CDR3 sequences, with approximately 31% as singletons. This specimen was peripheral blood mononuclear cells (PBMCs), taken when the disease was refractory, from a patient treated with antithyroid drugs. All receptors come from a female donor with Graves disease.

There are a few counts of this clonotype. The gene calls are TRBV7-9 and TRBJ1-1; TRBD1 agrees at 8 bases. J gave up 8 bases and V 5 bases, and 10 bases lay outside the gene matches. Germline values: CDR1 SEHNR, CDR2 FQNEAQ (reference sequence). This CDR3 has 14 amino acids. The CDR3 sequence is CASSPTSGQGEAFF. Here the CDR3 DNA reads TGTGCCAGCAGCCCCACCTCCGGACAGGGCGAAGCTTTCTTT.

The chain carries TRBV5-1 and TRBJ2-7; D not resolved. The CDR3 runs to 14 residues. CDR1 SGHRS and CDR2 YFSETQ come from the germline V gene. V was pared by 2 bases and J by 3 bases, with 12 bases between. The CDR3: CASSFRRGDYEQYF. The CDR3, as DNA: TGCGCCAGCAGCTTCCGTCGAGGTGACTACGAGCAGTACTTC.

A few counts support this clonotype. This chain links TRBV2 with TRBJ2-6, with TRBD2 as a possible D gene (5 bases). Trimming removed 8 bases from V and 0 bases from J, with 8 bases in between. There are 14 residues in the CDR3. Germline assignment: CDR1 SNHLY and CDR2 FYNNEI. CDR3 in DNA: TGTGCCAGCGGACTTCTCTCTGGGGCCAACGTCCTGACTTTC. This codes for CASGLLSGANVLTF.

For this clonotype: Possible read error: a much larger clone is one base away. The V and J genes are TRBV7-3 and TRBJ2-7; D call uncertain. This CDR3 spans 15 amino acids. Germline CDR1 SGHTA, CDR2 FQGTGA. The CDR3 DNA reads TGTGCCGGCAGTTTAAGTGGCGGATTGGTATACGAGCAGTACTTC. As protein: CAGSLSGGLVYEQYF.

Concerning this clonotype itself: The CDR3 does not end in the conserved phenylalanine or tryptophan, so this is likely a read error. The V gene is TRBV7-9, the J gene TRBJ1-2; D is uncertain. The CDR3 spans 14 residues. Germline V gives CDR1 SEHNR, CDR2 FQNEAQ (reference sequence). The CDR3 nucleotides are TGTGCCAGCAGCCCCGAGCGGGGTAACCATGGCTACACCTCC. Its translation is CASSPERGNHGYTS.

This clonotype occurred many times. The genes are TRBV5-5 and TRBJ1-1; D possibly corresponds to TRBD1 (6 bases). Deletions cut 4 bases from V and 1 base from J, with 11 bases between. Germline V CDR1 and CDR2: SGHKS, YYEKEE (reference sequence). The CDR3 runs to 14 residues. The CDR3 region has the DNA TGTGCCAGCAGCGGCAAGGGGGAGAACACTGAAGCTTTCTTT. Protein product: CASSGKGENTEAFF.

This clonotype was counted a few times. The rearrangement links TRBV7-6 to TRBJ2-5; tentatively, D is TRBD2 (6 bases). The CDR3 is 15 residues long. Germline V gene lookup returns CDR1 SGHVS and CDR2 FNYEAQ. The V and J ends lost 1 base and 5 bases respectively, with 14 bases between them. Written as DNA, the CDR3 is TGTGCCAGCAGCTTAGAGGTCCTCAGCGGGGAGACCCAGTACTTC. Translation: CASSLEVLSGETQYF.

To note about this clonotype: A much more abundant neighbour one base away suggests this may be a read error. The V and J genes are TRBV28 and TRBJ1-5; TRBD1 might be the D (6 bases). Deletions cut 6 bases from V and 9 bases from J, with 21 bases between. This CDR3 comprises 15 residues. CDR1 is MDHEN, CDR2 SYDVKM, per germline. The CDR3 bases are TGTGCCAGCAGGCCAGGGGAAGGGGGAAACCGGCCCCAGCATTTT. Translation: CASRPGEGGNRPQHF. The full variable domain, rest sourced from reference TRBV28 and TRBJ1-5, is DVKVTQSSRYLVKRTGEKVFLECVQDMDHENMFWYRQDPGLGLRLIYFSYDVKMKEKGDIPEGYSVSREKKERFSLILESASTNQTSMYLCASRPGEGGNRPQHFGDGTRLSIL.

This clonotype has a handful of counts. V is TRBV7-3 and J is TRBJ1-4; 7 bases line up with TRBD1. This CDR3 region has 15 residues. CDR1 is SGHTA and CDR2 is FQGTGA in the germline V gene. The J segment lost 4 bases and the V segment lost 5 bases, leaving 7 bases of the junction unmatched. The CDR3 region is CASSPTGANNEKLFF. In DNA form, the CDR3 reads TGTGCCAGCAGCCCTACAGGGGCGAATAATGAAAAACTGTTTTTT.

The rearrangement uses TRBV11-2 and TRBJ2-3, with D tentatively TRBD1 (6 bases). Germline V gives CDR1 SGHAT, CDR2 FQNNGV. This CDR3 is 15 amino acids long. V lost 5 bases to trimming and J lost 1 base, with 13 bases between them. CDR3 sequence reads: CASSPQGSRTDTQYF. DNA of the CDR3: TGTGCCAGCAGCCCTCAGGGGTCTCGCACAGATACGCAGTATTTT.

The sample holds one count of this clonotype. V usage is TRBV4-1 and J usage is TRBJ2-7; TRBD2 matches at 12 bases. V was pared by 1 base and J by 0 bases, with 10 bases of the junction left unmatched. This CDR3 is 19 amino acids long. Germline V lookup: CDR1 MGHRA, CDR2 YSYEKL. The CDR3, as DNA: TGCGCCAGCAGCCAAGTCATCCTAGCGGGAGGGCCGGGCTCCTACGAGCAGTACTTC. Translating gives CASSQVILAGGPGSYEQYF.

The chain joins TRBV30 to TRBJ1-2, with 7 bases aligning to TRBD1. This CDR3 region has 14 residues. Unmatched junction bases numbered 7, after V lost 0 bases and J lost 6 bases. Germline CDR1 and CDR2: GTSNPN and SVGIG (reference sequence). The CDR3 DNA follows: TGTGCCTGGAGTGTTGTCGGACAGGCCCATGGCTACACCTTC. Its protein is CAWSVVGQAHGYTF. The variable domain in full, completed from reference TRBV30 and TRBJ1-2, reads SQTIHQWPATLVQPVGSPLSLECTVEGTSNPNLYWYRQAAGRGLQLLFYSVGIGQISSEVPQNLSASRPQDRQFILSSKKLLLSDSGFYLCAWSVVGQAHGYTFGSGTRLTVV.

This clonotype was counted at least ten times. A much larger clone differs by one base, so this may be a read error. The chain links TRBV12-3 or TRBV12-4 to TRBJ1-1; D not resolved. V was pared by 6 bases and J by 1 base, with 9 bases between. This CDR3 is 13 amino acids long. In DNA, the CDR3 is TGTGCCAGCAGCATAGTTGGGAACACTGAAGCTTTCTTT. Translating gives CASSIVGNTEAFF.

This clonotype was seen a handful of times. The V call is TRBV9, the J call TRBJ1-2, with 8 bases fitting TRBD1. With V trimmed by 2 bases and J by 7 bases, 4 bases remained unmatched. CDR3 size: 13 residues. Germline loops: CDR1 SGDLS, CDR2 YYNGEE. The CDR3 coding sequence is TGTGCCAGCAGCGTCGGGACAGGTACTGGCTACACCTTC. Its translation is CASSVGTGTGYTF.

In its sample, this clonotype was seen many times. The rearrangement uses TRBV12-3 or TRBV12-4 and TRBJ1-5; D ambiguous. The V end lost 5 bases, the J end lost 7 bases, and 18 bases lay between the germline ends. This CDR3 is 15 amino acids long. DNA for the CDR3: TGTGCCAGCAGTAACCGGGATCCGGGAGCACAGCCCCAGCATTTT. Encoded protein: CASSNRDPGAQPQHF.

In this sample, this clonotype turned up a few times. The chain joins TRBV19 to TRBJ1-5; D might be TRBD1 (6 bases). CDR1 is LNHDA, CDR2 SQIVND, per germline (reference sequence). Trimming left V 0 bases short and J 4 bases short, with 13 bases between. The CDR3 covers 16 residues. The CDR3 loop reads CASSIDGRDTNQPQHF. CDR3 nucleotide sequence: TGTGCCAGTAGTATAGATGGGAGGGACACGAATCAGCCCCAGCATTTT.

This clonotype was seen many times. V and J are TRBV6-1 and TRBJ2-7, with 14 bases identical to TRBD2. The CDR3 totals 17 residues. In germline, CDR1 is MNHNS, CDR2 SASEGT. Losses at the gene ends were 6 bases for V and 3 bases for J; bases not matched to a gene: 10. In DNA, the CDR3 is TGTGCCAGCAGGCCACAACCAGGGACTAGCGGGAGCTACGAGCAGTACTTC. Its protein product is CASRPQPGTSGSYEQYF.

This clonotype turned up a few times. This rearrangement joins TRBV3-1 to TRBJ1-2; D is uncertain. Trimming shortened V by 0 bases and J by 4 bases, and 12 bases separated the two germline ends. Germline V gene sequence: CDR1 LGHDT, CDR2 YNNKEL (reference sequence). CDR3 size: 15 residues. The CDR3: CASSQDTTLSYGYTF. The CDR3 DNA sequence: TGTGCCAGCAGCCAAGATACCACACTATCCTATGGCTACACCTTC.

This clonotype was recorded a few times. This chain joins TRBV6-1 and TRBJ2-7, with D tentatively TRBD1 (6 bases). Trimming removed 2 bases at V and 4 bases at J, with 21 bases between. CDR3 length equals 17 residues. The germline V gene has CDR1 MNHNS and CDR2 SASEGT. The CDR3 is CASSESLVPGAIYEQYF. CDR3 DNA: TGTGCCAGCAGTGAAAGTTTAGTCCCAGGGGCGATTTACGAGCAGTACTTC.

This clonotype has only a few counts. The CDR3 DNA reads as TGCAGCGTACGGTGGACTTCTGGCAGCGGCCCCATCTATGGCTACACCTTC. Amino acids: CSVRWTSGSGPIYGYTF. This chain links TRBV20-1 with TRBJ1-2; D gene unclear. The CDR3 is made up of 17 amino acids. The germline V gene encodes CDR1 DFQATT and CDR2 SNEGSKA (reference sequence).

In this sample, this clonotype turned up a few times. In DNA, the CDR3 is TGTGCCATCAGTGTCGACAGGGAAGCTTTCTTT. It encodes CAISVDREAFF. V and J are TRBV10-3 and TRBJ1-1; D might be TRBD1 (6 bases). The CDR3 is 11 residues long. Germline-derived CDR1 and CDR2 are ENHRY and SYGVKD. The V end was cut by 4 bases, the J end by 8 bases, with 8 bases between.

This chain links TRBV27 with TRBJ2-7; 7 bases match TRBD1. The CDR3 length is 13 residues. V shed 5 bases, J shed 5 bases, and the junction held 6 bases outside the gene matches. Germline V gene sequence: CDR1 MNHEY, CDR2 SMNVEV (reference sequence). In DNA form, the CDR3 reads TGTGCCAGCAGTGTCGACAGGGACCACGAGCAGTACTTC. Amino acid sequence: CASSVDRDHEQYF.

The sample holds a few counts of this clonotype. The chain joins TRBV19 to TRBJ1-2; 7 bases agree with TRBD1. The germline V gene encodes CDR1 LNHDA and CDR2 SQIVND (reference sequence). This CDR3 spans 15 amino acids. The V and J ends lost 5 bases and 0 bases, in that order; junction bases with no gene match: 6. CDR3 DNA sequence: TGTGCCAGTAGTTCGCGACAGGGAGCTAACTATGGCTACACCTTC. It is translated as CASSSRQGANYGYTF.

This clonotype occurred many times. The chain uses TRBV12-5 and TRBJ2-7; 7 positions agree with TRBD2. Unmatched junction bases numbered 11, after V lost 5 bases and J lost 4 bases. Germline V gene lookup returns CDR1 LGHNT and CDR2 FRNRAP. The CDR3 has 15 amino acids. The chain's CDR3 is CASGLQTGGRYEQYF. The CDR3 DNA follows: TGTGCTAGTGGTCTACAGACGGGGGGAAGATACGAGCAGTACTTC.

This clonotype was seen only a few times. The chain joins TRBV3-1 to TRBJ1-1; no firm D call. Germline CDR1 is LGHDT and CDR2 is YNNKEL (reference sequence). The ends were cut back, 0 bases at V and 9 bases at J, with 8 bases in the middle. The CDR3 covers 12 residues. In nucleotides, the CDR3 is TGTGCCAGCAGCCAAGAACGGAGCAAAGCTTTCTTT. This encodes CASSQERSKAFF.

CDR3 sequence reads: CAISEKDRGSEAFF. The CDR3 DNA reads as TGTGCCATCAGTGAGAAGGACCGAGGGTCTGAAGCTTTCTTT. The chain is built from TRBV10-3 and TRBJ1-1; no firm D call. Germline CDR1 ENHRY, CDR2 SYGVKD. There are 14 residues in the CDR3. Trimming took 2 bases from V and 6 from J, leaving 13 bases between them.

This clonotype was found a few times. The chain joins TRBV20-1 to TRBJ2-3; D call uncertain. The germline gives CDR1 DFQATT, CDR2 SNEGSKA (reference sequence). V was shortened by 2 bases and J by 1 base, with 10 bases between the two germline ends. This CDR3 has 14 amino acids. CDR3 protein: CSARSLAGTDTQYF. CDR3 coding DNA: TGCAGTGCTAGATCTCTGGCCGGCACAGATACGCAGTATTTT.

The sample holds a few counts of this clonotype. This chain connects TRBV20-1 to TRBJ2-5; D is perhaps TRBD1 (5 bases). The V and J ends lost 6 bases and 7 bases respectively, with 27 bases between them. CDR1 and CDR2 (germline): DFQATT, SNEGSKA (reference sequence). This CDR3 has 16 amino acids. For the CDR3, the DNA is TGCAGTGCGATCATCCGGCAGGGAACCCCTCCAAGGACCCAGTACTTC. Its translation is CSAIIRQGTPPRTQYF.

The J gene is TRBJ1-1, the V gene TRBV20-1, with D perhaps TRBD1 (6 bases). Looked up from germline, CDR1 is DFQATT and CDR2 is SNEGSKA (reference sequence). V gave up 3 bases and J gave up 5 bases, with 22 bases separating them. The CDR3 spans 16 residues. The CDR3 nucleotides read TGCAGTGCTAGGGGACCGTTGAGACCAGGGGCTACTGAAGCTTTCTTT. This codes for CSARGPLRPGATEAFF.

The chain is built from TRBV20-1 and TRBJ1-2; a possible D gene is TRBD1 (6 bases). Trimming left V 6 bases short and J 7 bases short, with 15 bases between. CDR1 is DFQATT and CDR2 is SNEGSKA in the germline V gene (reference sequence). The CDR3 contains 12 residues. The CDR3 spells CSARQDFSGYTF. DNA of the CDR3: TGCAGTGCAAGACAGGACTTCTCTGGCTACACCTTC.